These 32 T cell receptor beta chains came from one sample sequenced in a study of OX40 agonist ivuxolimab in advanced cancers. Only in-frame clones appear in the TCRdb table, and some are missing; sequencing was by immunoSEQ multiplex PCR. Of more than 70,000 clones in the sample, 84% are singletons; the top ten hold 0.35% to 0.5%. The specimen comprised CD4+ or CD8+ T cells sorted from blood, sampled in a trial of the OX40 agonist ivuxolimab. These receptors came from an adult with an advanced solid tumor such as melanoma, head and neck, liver or kidney cancer.

The chain carries TRBV6-1 and TRBJ1-2; D call uncertain. CDR1 is MNHNS, CDR2 SASEGT, per germline. The V end was cut by 7 bases, the J end by 1 base, with 13 bases between. CDR3 length: 14 amino acids. The CDR3 region has the DNA TGTGCCAGCATTCCAAGGTGGGGTAACTATGGCTACACCTTC. Its translation: CASIPRWGNYGYTF.

The chain links TRBV11-1 to TRBJ1-1, with D possibly TRBD1 on 6 matching bases. The CDR3 is made up of 15 amino acids. Germline loops: CDR1 SGHAT, CDR2 FQDESV (reference sequence). The V end was cut by 10 bases, the J end by 1 base, with 19 bases between. The CDR3 nucleotides read TGTGCCACCACTAGGGACACGACTCCGAACACTGAAGCTTTCTTT. The encoded protein is CATTRDTTPNTEAFF.

This chain links TRBV11-3 with TRBJ1-3, with D unclear. Trimming took off 2 bases at V and 2 bases at J, with 4 bases between the two ends. CDR3 size: 13 residues. CDR1 is SGHNT and CDR2 is YENEEA in the germline V gene. CDR3 amino acids: CASSLSPGNTIYF. CDR3 bases: TGTGCCAGCAGCTTAAGTCCTGGAAACACCATATATTTT.

The chain is built from TRBV2 and TRBJ1-1; 7 bases match TRBD1. Germline V lookup: CDR1 SNHLY, CDR2 FYNNEI. Trimming cost V 4 bases and J 3 bases; bases outside gene matches: 5. The CDR3 has 14 amino acids. CDR3 sequence reads: CASSGQGSYTEAFF. CDR3 DNA: TGTGCCAGCAGTGGACAGGGCTCTTACACTGAAGCTTTCTTT. Based on the CDR3 plus reference TRBV2 and TRBJ1-1, the full variable domain is EPEVTQTPSHQVTQMGQEVILRCVPISNHLYFYWYRQILGQKVEFLVSFYNNEISEKSEIFDDQFSVERPDGSNFTLKIRSTKLEDSAMYFCASSGQGSYTEAFFGQGTRLTVV.

The chain has TRBV10-3 and TRBJ1-5; no reliable D call. CDR1 and CDR2 (germline): ENHRY, SYGVKD. Trimming left V 6 bases short and J 2 bases short, with 11 bases between. The CDR3 length is 14 residues. The CDR3 here is CAISPIGGNQPQHF. The CDR3 nucleotides read TGTGCCATCAGCCCCATCGGTGGCAATCAGCCCCAGCATTTT.

The chain carries TRBV5-1 and TRBJ2-2, with no clear D. Germline V gene data show CDR1 as SGHRS and CDR2 as YFSETQ. V was clipped by 4 bases and J by 2 bases, with 12 bases between them. CDR3 length: 15 amino acids. The chain's CDR3 is CASSKPTGNTGELFF. CDR3 bases: TGCGCCAGCAGCAAACCGACGGGTAACACCGGGGAGCTGTTTTTT.

The V gene is TRBV30, the J gene TRBJ1-2, with D uncertain. Germline-derived CDR1 and CDR2 are GTSNPN and SVGIG (reference sequence). The CDR3 contains 13 residues. V was shortened by 6 bases and J by 2 bases, with 13 bases between the two germline ends. CDR3 sequence reads: CACTPGGNYGYTF. The CDR3 coding sequence is TGTGCCTGCACTCCGGGAGGGAACTATGGCTACACCTTC.

This clone has more than one count but fewer than ten. The V call is TRBV4-2, the J call TRBJ1-5; D gene unclear. Germline values: CDR1 LGHNA, CDR2 YNFKEQ. V lost 3 bases, J lost 4 bases, and 13 bases lay in between. The CDR3 is 15 amino acids. The CDR3 sequence: CASSHNWETNQPQHF. CDR3 bases: TGTGCCAGCAGCCATAATTGGGAGACTAATCAGCCCCAGCATTTT.

The chain uses TRBV21-1 and TRBJ1-1. TRBV21-1 is a pseudogene. This CDR3 spans 12 amino acids. DNA for the CDR3: TGTGCCAGCTCCGGAACGGGCACTGAAGCTTTCTTT. The encoded protein is CASSGTGTEAFF.

This chain joins TRBV7-9 and TRBJ2-5; TRBD1 agrees at 8 bases. With 5 bases clipped from V and 4 bases from J, the junction kept 3 bases outside the gene matches. The CDR3 is made up of 13 amino acids. Germline lookup yields CDR1 SEHNR and CDR2 FQNEAQ (reference sequence). The CDR3 DNA is TGTGCCAGCAGCAGTACAGGGGGAGAGACCCAGTACTTC. It encodes CASSSTGGETQYF.

V usage is TRBV14 and J usage is TRBJ1-2; no clear D gene. V was pared by 1 base and J by 3 bases, with 6 bases between. Germline V lookup: CDR1 SGHDN, CDR2 FVKESK. The CDR3 is 13 amino acids. This CDR3 is CASSQVTYYGYTF. DNA of the CDR3: TGTGCCAGCAGCCAAGTAACCTACTATGGCTACACCTTC.

This chain links TRBV6-5 with TRBJ2-5; no clear D. The germline V gene has CDR1 MNHEY and CDR2 SVGAGI. There are 13 residues in the CDR3. The V end lost 6 bases, the J end lost 2 bases, and 10 bases lay between the germline ends. The CDR3 loop is CASRGWQQETQYF. In DNA, the CDR3 is TGTGCCAGCAGGGGGTGGCAGCAAGAGACCCAGTACTTC.

The V and J genes are TRBV6-5 and TRBJ1-1, with 7 bases lining up with TRBD1. Germline V gives CDR1 MNHEY, CDR2 SVGAGI. Trimming cost V 6 bases and J 7 bases; bases outside gene matches: 11. The CDR3 is made up of 14 amino acids. CDR3 amino acids: CASRAIQGSVEAFF. The CDR3 region has the DNA TGTGCCAGCAGAGCGATACAGGGGTCGGTTGAAGCTTTCTTT.

This chain connects TRBV28 to TRBJ2-7, with D possibly TRBD1 on 6 matching bases. The V end lost 6 bases, the J end lost 2 bases, and 14 bases lay between the germline ends. This CDR3 is built from 14 residues. Germline V gene sequence: CDR1 MDHEN, CDR2 SYDVKM. Here the CDR3 DNA reads TGTGCCAGCAGGGAGGCAGGGGCTACCTACGAGCAGTACTTC. Translation: CASREAGATYEQYF.

The rearrangement joins TRBV28 to TRBJ2-7; possibly TRBD2 for D (6 bases). Trimming left V 5 bases short and J 10 bases short, with 12 bases between. Per germline, CDR1 MDHEN and CDR2 SYDVKM. This CDR3 comprises 11 residues. The CDR3 protein is CASSPGLIQYF. In nucleotides, the CDR3 is TGTGCCAGCAGTCCCGGACTAATCCAGTACTTC.

This rearrangement joins TRBV9 to TRBJ2-7; 7 nucleotides match TRBD2. Germline CDR1 SGDLS, CDR2 YYNGEE. V trimming: 0 bases; J trimming: 5 bases; junction bases outside the gene matches: 8. CDR3 length equals 15 residues. The CDR3 DNA reads as TGTGCCAGCAGCGTAGTAGGAGCGGGAATCGACGAGCAGTACTTC. This translates into CASSVVGAGIDEQYF.

The chain carries TRBV7-9 and TRBJ2-2; unclear D gene. The germline V and J ends were trimmed by 1 base and 2 bases, with 5 bases remaining between them. Germline-derived CDR1 and CDR2 are SEHNR and FQNEAQ (reference sequence). This CDR3 is built from 14 residues. CDR3 loop: CASSLELNTGELFF. The CDR3 nucleotides read TGTGCCAGCAGCTTAGAACTCAACACCGGGGAGCTGTTTTTT.

V usage is TRBV28 and J usage is TRBJ1-5; D possibly corresponds to TRBD1 (5 bases). The CDR3 sequence is 14 residues long. The V end lost 7 bases, the J end lost 5 bases, and 15 bases lay between the germline ends. Germline CDR1 is MDHEN and CDR2 is SYDVKM. The CDR3 sequence is CASTPWGRDQPQHF. The CDR3 DNA is TGTGCCAGCACCCCCTGGGGCAGGGATCAGCCCCAGCATTTT. The full variable domain, with the rest looked up from reference TRBV28 and TRBJ1-5, is DVKVTQSSRYLVKRTGEKVFLECVQDMDHENMFWYRQDPGLGLRLIYFSYDVKMKEKGDIPEGYSVSREKKERFSLILESASTNQTSMYLCASTPWGRDQPQHFGDGTRLSIL.

The chain recombines TRBV29-1 with TRBJ2-2, with D possibly TRBD1 on 6 matching bases. V was shortened by 7 bases and J by 4 bases, with 10 bases between the two germline ends. The V gene's germline CDR1 is SQVTM and CDR2 ANQGSEA. The CDR3 is 12 amino acids. The CDR3 is CSALRGTGELFF. The CDR3 bases are TGCAGCGCCCTCAGGGGCACCGGGGAGCTGTTTTTT.

This chain links TRBV6-6 with TRBJ1-5; D not certain. There are 15 residues in the CDR3. V was trimmed by 7 bases and J by 0 bases, leaving 13 bases between them. CDR1 is MNHNY, CDR2 SVGAGI, per germline (reference sequence). CDR3 region: CASTGGLHSNQPQHF. The DNA for the CDR3 is TGTGCCAGCACGGGCGGGTTACATAGCAATCAGCCCCAGCATTTT.

This clone has only one observation. The rearrangement joins TRBV5-1 to TRBJ2-2, with D possibly being TRBD1 (6 bases). CDR3 length: 13 amino acids. V lost 5 bases and J 5 bases, leaving 10 bases between the germline ends. In germline, CDR1 is SGHRS, CDR2 YFSETQ. In nucleotides, the CDR3 is TGCGCCAGCAGAGGACAGCCTACCGGGGAGCTGTTTTTT. This encodes CASRGQPTGELFF.

The J gene is TRBJ2-4, the V gene TRBV18; no clear D. This CDR3 is built from 13 residues. Germline loops: CDR1 KGHSH, CDR2 LQKENI. V lost 3 bases and J 5 bases, leaving 8 bases between the germline ends. The CDR3 sequence is CASSPDRENIQYF. CDR3 nucleotides: TGTGCCAGCTCACCCGACCGAGAAAACATTCAGTACTTC.

This clone came up a few times. V gene TRBV6-1 combines with J gene TRBJ1-1; D remains unclear. V lost 2 bases and J lost 1, with 8 bases in between. CDR3 length equals 14 residues. CDR1 MNHNS and CDR2 SASEGT come from the germline V gene. CDR3 loop: CASSERRTNTEAFF. The CDR3 DNA follows: TGTGCCAGCAGTGAACGGCGCACGAACACTGAAGCTTTCTTT.

This chain uses TRBV11-2 with TRBJ2-2, with 12 bases that match TRBD2. J gave up 6 bases and V 0 bases, and 2 bases lay outside the gene matches. Germline lookup yields CDR1 SGHAT and CDR2 FQNNGV. The CDR3 runs 16 residues. The CDR3 DNA reads as TGTGCCAGCAGCTTAGATCCTAGCGGGGGGGCCGGGGAGCTGTTTTTT. The encoded protein is CASSLDPSGGAGELFF. Drawing the rest from reference TRBV11-2 and TRBJ2-2, the complete variable domain is EAGVAQSPRYKIIEKRQSVAFWCNPISGHATLYWYQQILGQGPKLLIQFQNNGVVDDSQLPKDRFSAERLKGVDSTLKIQPAKLEDSAVYLCASSLDPSGGAGELFFGEGSRLTVL.

The chain uses TRBV7-2 and TRBJ2-1; D is unclear. CDR1 SGHTA and CDR2 FQGNSA come from the germline V gene. V lost 3 bases to trimming and J lost 3 bases, with 12 bases between them. The CDR3 covers 15 residues. The CDR3 DNA is TGTGCCAGCAGCTTTACCCCCTATAACTACAATGAGCAGTTCTTC. Translated: CASSFTPYNYNEQFF.

In this sample, this clone turned up a few times. The chain links TRBV2 to TRBJ2-2; perhaps TRBD1 as D (5 bases). The CDR3 extends over 14 amino acids. V lost 8 bases, J lost 2 bases, and 12 bases lay in between. The germline V gene has CDR1 SNHLY and CDR2 FYNNEI. In DNA form, the CDR3 reads TGTGCCAGCGAACGCCAGGGTAACACCGGGGAGCTGTTTTTT. This encodes CASERQGNTGELFF.

V is TRBV5-5 and J is TRBJ1-1; D is undetermined. The CDR3 length is 14 residues. From germline, CDR1 is SGHKS and CDR2 YYEKEE (reference sequence). Trimming shortened V by 1 base and J by 0 bases, and 7 bases separated the two germline ends. CDR3 loop: CASSLLALNTEAFF. CDR3 coding DNA: TGTGCCAGCAGCTTGCTGGCACTGAACACTGAAGCTTTCTTT.

The rearrangement uses TRBV5-1 and TRBJ2-7; 8 positions match TRBD2. CDR3 size: 15 residues. J was trimmed by 0 bases and V by 4 bases; bases with no gene match: 6. Looked up from germline, CDR1 is SGHRS and CDR2 is YFSETQ. The CDR3, as DNA: TGCGCCAGCAGCACGGGAGGGACTAGCTCCTACGAGCAGTACTTC. Protein sequence: CASSTGGTSSYEQYF.

The CDR3: CASTSGVSNEQFF. The CDR3 DNA sequence: TGTGCCAGTACTAGCGGGGTCAGTAATGAGCAGTTCTTC. The gene calls are TRBV19 and TRBJ2-1; the match to TRBD2 covers 9 bases. CDR3 length equals 13 residues. Germline V gene data show CDR1 as LNHDA and CDR2 as SQIVND (reference sequence). J lost 7 bases, V lost 7 bases, and 5 bases had no gene match.

The chain couples TRBV9 to TRBJ1-4; possibly TRBD1 for D (5 bases). Trimming removed 4 bases from V and 0 bases from J, with 10 bases in between. The CDR3 extends over 15 amino acids. Germline V gene sequence: CDR1 SGDLS, CDR2 YYNGEE. The CDR3 reads CASSPRQTTNEKLFF. CDR3 coding DNA: TGTGCCAGCAGCCCTCGACAGACAACTAATGAAAAACTGTTTTTT.

The chain joins TRBV6-9 to TRBJ2-7; a weak D match, TRBD2 (5 bases). V lost 9 bases and J lost 0, with 9 bases in between. The V gene's germline CDR1 is MNHGY and CDR2 SVAAGI. This CDR3 has 12 amino acids. The CDR3 loop is CASSGFSYEQYF. In DNA form, the CDR3 reads TGTGCCAGTTCGGGGTTCTCCTACGAGCAGTACTTC.

The chain carries TRBV7-2 and TRBJ1-5; D remains unclear. The CDR3 has 15 residues. V was pared by 5 bases and J by 2 bases, with 13 bases between. Germline CDR1 reads SGHTA; CDR2 reads FQGNSA. CDR3 sequence reads: CASSPWGVGNQPQHF. The CDR3, as DNA: TGTGCCAGCAGCCCGTGGGGTGTGGGCAATCAGCCCCAGCATTTT.